The source of this T cell receptor beta chain is a study of T cells in Graves' hyperthyroidism and ophthalmopathy (dated by TCRdb to between 2018 and 2021). At the level of the whole study: Peripheral blood samples were taken at the time of initial diagnosis, prior to any treatment. The 85 to 100 discovery patients were randomly split 7:3 into training and test sets. Following sampling, methimazole starting at 30 mg daily was given to hyperthyroidism patients, and high-dose intravenous methylprednisolone was given to ophthalmopathy patients. In over five Graves' hyperthyroidism patients, the study also compared T-cell repertoires from thyroid tissue with T-cell repertoires from blood. The paper reports TCR Vbeta CDR3 sequencing of over 120 peripheral blood samples: approximately 41 ophthalmopathy, 70 to 85 hyperthyroidism and 17 progressor patients. An independent validation cohort of under 20 hyperthyroidism patients and about 15 patients who later progressed to ophthalmopathy tested prospective prediction of ophthalmopathy. A discovery cohort of about 95 patients, 43 with Graves' ophthalmopathy and approximately 60 with stable Graves' hyperthyroidism, was used to find distinguishing TCR V-J signatures. General conclusions and limits of the study: In cross-validation, a model built on a 13 V-J signature told ophthalmopathy apart from stable hyperthyroidism with roughly 87% sensitivity and approximately 81% specificity, and in testing the same model reached 80%/75%. In validation, the model predicted progression to ophthalmopathy a median of roughly 6.5 months before onset, with over 60% sensitivity and more than 72% specificity. Most expanded thyroid clonotypes (frequency above 0.001) were also detected in blood, a finding suggesting that blood repertoires may reflect thyroid immune responses. Sample size was not statistically predetermined, and blinding of investigators to group allocation was not performed.

In the ophthalmopathy patients, disease was moderately to severely active, with a Clinical Activity Score of 3 or more, a NOSPECS grade of 4 or more, and a duration of less than 3 months. Any patient with an uncontrolled infection, another autoimmune disease, pregnancy or lactation was excluded. Diagnoses were established on the basis of clinical symptoms, serum thyroxine and TRAb, thyroid ultrasound, and orbital computed tomography. PBMCs were separated from roughly 9.6 ml of fresh peripheral blood using Ficoll-Paque density gradient centrifugation. Total RNA was extracted with Trizol reagent, and quality was checked on an Agilent 2100 Bioanalyzer. The count of this clonotype is one. The target of this receptor is not known. No quality values exist for individual bases; no much larger clone is one base distant. A single read constitutes weak evidence. Amplification of TCR beta CDR3 regions was carried out from RNA transcripts. A first-round RT-PCR of the TCR CDR3 used the HTBI primer set with the Qiagen OneStep RT-PCR kit. Libraries were constructed in a second round of multiplex PCR, after which size selection and purification were performed. Paired-end sequencing of the libraries was performed with 100 bp reads on an Illumina HiSeq2000. The original pipeline was this. Raw data were processed with SOAPnuke, discarding reads with adapters, uncalled bases, mean Phred below 15, or no exact constant-primer or identifier match. COPE v1.2.5 was used to merge high-quality paired reads, and clonotypes were defined as unique nucleotide sequences. MiTCR v1.1 was used to align the clonotypes against IMGT TRBV, TRBD and TRBJ reference segments. The analysis included only V-J combinations with a frequency above 0.0001, which together covered over 98% of the repertoires. A TCS score was defined as the ratio of F50 (clonal expansion) to E x V (chaos), with BLOSUM62-based TCRdist applied between CDR3 peptides within each V-J. Welch's t-statistics and random forest reduced some 510 V-J features to about 12, which were used in a naive Bayes classifier (R e1071). TCRdb reran the public reads through fastp at Q25 and MiXCR, keeping productive beta chains. Records with the same CDR3 protein are collapsed into one entry carrying the most frequent genes and DNA. TCRdb's processing, not the authors' own work, is the source of the V and J calls. The sample table records approximately 300,000 distinct CDR3 sequences; roughly 19% of these occur just once. Approximately 37% of the sample belongs to the ten largest clones.

What was sequenced was blood. The source of this sequence is a man aged 50-59 years with Graves' ophthalmopathy.

The CDR3 reads CASSENFRGDGYTF. The base sequence is TGTGCCAGCAGTGAAAACTTCAGGGGCGATGGCTACACCTTC. The chain joins TRBV25-1 to TRBJ1-2; TRBD1 could be the D gene, as 6 bases match. A distance of 13 bases separates the germline ends of V and J, which lose 2 bases and 6 bases respectively. As encoded in the germline V gene, CDR1 is MGHDK while CDR2 is SYGVNS. The CDR3 has 14 amino acids, counting the end cysteine and phenylalanine. The DNA shown is the 42-base CDR3, in frame from base 1.